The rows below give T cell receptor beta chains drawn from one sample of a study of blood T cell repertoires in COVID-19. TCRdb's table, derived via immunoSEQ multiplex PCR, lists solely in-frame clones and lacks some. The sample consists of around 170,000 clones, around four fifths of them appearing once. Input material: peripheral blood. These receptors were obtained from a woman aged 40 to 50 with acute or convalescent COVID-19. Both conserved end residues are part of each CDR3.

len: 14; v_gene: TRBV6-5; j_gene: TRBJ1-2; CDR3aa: CASTRTGFDYGYTF
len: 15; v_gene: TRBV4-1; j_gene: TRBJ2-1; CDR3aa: CASSQMGTSRNEQFF
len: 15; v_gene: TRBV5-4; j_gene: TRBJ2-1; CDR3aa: CASSLGGGVVNEQFF
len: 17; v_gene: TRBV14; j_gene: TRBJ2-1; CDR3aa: CASSQEPPWADYNEQFF
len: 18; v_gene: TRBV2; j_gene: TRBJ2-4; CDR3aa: CASSVGLAGRGAKNIQYF
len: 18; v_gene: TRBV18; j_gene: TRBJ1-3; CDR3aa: CASSAMLGGGTIGNTIYF
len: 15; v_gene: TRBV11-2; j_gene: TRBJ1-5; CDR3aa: CASSYRDRAPWPQHF
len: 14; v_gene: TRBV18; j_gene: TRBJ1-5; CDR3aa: CASSPGTANQPQHF
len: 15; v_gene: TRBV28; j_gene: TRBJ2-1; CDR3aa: CASSLGAQGKDEQFF
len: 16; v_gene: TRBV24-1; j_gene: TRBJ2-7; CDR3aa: CATSDTGTTSLYEQYF
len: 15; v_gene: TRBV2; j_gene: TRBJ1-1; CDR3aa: CASSQRPPGSTEAFF
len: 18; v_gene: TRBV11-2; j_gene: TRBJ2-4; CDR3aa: CASSVVPGQGIAKNIQYF
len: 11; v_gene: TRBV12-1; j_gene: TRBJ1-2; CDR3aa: CASRLNYGYTF
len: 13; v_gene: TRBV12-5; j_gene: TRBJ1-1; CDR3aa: CASGPDINTEAFF
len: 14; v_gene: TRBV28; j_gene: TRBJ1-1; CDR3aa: CASSFWGVDTEAFF
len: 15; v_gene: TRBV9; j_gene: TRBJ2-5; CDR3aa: CASSAYRGPGETQYF
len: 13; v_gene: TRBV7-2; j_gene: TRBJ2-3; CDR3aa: CASSPGTTDTQYF
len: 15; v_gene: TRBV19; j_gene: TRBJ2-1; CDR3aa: CASSIFLLAGNEQFF
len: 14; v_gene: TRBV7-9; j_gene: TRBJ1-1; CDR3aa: CASSLGTGNTEAFF
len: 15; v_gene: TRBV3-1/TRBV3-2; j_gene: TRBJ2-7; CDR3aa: CASSQDETRSYEQYF
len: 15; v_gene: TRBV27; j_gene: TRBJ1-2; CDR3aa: CASSSLDRGLGGYTF
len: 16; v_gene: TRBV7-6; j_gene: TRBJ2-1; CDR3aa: CASSLAPTGVVNEQFF
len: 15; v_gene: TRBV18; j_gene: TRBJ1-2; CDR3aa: CASSPPQGGPHGYTF
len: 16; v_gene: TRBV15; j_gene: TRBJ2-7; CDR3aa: CATSRDFVRLGYEQYF
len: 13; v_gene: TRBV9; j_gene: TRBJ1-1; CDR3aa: CASSVATGTEAFF
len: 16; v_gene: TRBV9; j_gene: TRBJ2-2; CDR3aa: CASRPGTSGEAGELFF
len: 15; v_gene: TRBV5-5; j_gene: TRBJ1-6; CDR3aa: CASSLERAAGSPLHF
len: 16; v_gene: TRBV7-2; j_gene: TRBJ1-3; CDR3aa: CASSPAPGPSGNTIYF
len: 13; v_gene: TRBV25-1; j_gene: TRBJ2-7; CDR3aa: CASSERWGGEQYF
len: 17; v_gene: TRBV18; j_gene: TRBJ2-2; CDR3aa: CASSPTVVAGPTGELFF
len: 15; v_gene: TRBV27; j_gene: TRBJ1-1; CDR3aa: CASSFTLTGDGEAFF
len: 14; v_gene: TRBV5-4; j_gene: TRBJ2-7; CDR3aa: CASSLADVRYEQYF
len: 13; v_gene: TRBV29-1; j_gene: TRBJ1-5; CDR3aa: CSVSGTGDQPQHF
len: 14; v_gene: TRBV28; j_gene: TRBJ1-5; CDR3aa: CASIAGGGTQPQHF
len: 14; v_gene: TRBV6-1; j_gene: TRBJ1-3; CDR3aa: CASSWDRGRNTIYF
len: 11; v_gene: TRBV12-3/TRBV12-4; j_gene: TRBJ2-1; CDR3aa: CASRWRVEQFF
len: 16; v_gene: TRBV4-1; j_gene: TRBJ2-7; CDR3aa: CASSQRSGPSSYEQYF
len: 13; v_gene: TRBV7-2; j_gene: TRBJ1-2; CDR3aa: CASSTRDRAGYTF
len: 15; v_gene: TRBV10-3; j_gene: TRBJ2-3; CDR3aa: CATRTSGANTDTQYF
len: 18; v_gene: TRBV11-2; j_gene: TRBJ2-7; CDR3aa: CASRLRDAWGGVPYEQYF
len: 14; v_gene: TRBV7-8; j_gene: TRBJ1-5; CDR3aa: CASSKDRVPQPQHF
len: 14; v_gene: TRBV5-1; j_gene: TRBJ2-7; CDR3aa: CASSLGDIRGEQYF
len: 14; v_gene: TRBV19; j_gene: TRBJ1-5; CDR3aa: CASKQGADNQPQHF
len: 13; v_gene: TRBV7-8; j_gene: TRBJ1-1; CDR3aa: CASSLAGTGEAFF
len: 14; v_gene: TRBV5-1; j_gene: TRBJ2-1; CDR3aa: CASSLGQGYNEQFF
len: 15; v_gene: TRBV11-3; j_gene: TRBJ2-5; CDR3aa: CASSSGLAVQETQYF
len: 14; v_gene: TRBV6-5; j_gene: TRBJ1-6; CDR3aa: CASSYLVAFSPLHF
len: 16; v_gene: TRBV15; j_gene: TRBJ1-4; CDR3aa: CATSRVLGAPNEKLFF
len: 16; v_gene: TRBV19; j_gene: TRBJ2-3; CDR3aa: CASSILAGGITDTQYF
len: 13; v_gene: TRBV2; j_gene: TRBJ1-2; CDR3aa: CASSEQGARGYTF
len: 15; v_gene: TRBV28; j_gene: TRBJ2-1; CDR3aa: CASSLRTSGRDEQFF
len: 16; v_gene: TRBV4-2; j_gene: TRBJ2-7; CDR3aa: CASSQGSEARFHEQYF
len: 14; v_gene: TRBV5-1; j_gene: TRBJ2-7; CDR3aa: CASSAGTGGNEQYF
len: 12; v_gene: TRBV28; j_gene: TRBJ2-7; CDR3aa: CASSLGASEQYF
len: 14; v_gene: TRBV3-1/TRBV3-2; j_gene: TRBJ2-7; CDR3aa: CASSNDGGRAEQYF
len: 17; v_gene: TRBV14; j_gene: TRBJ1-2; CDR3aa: CASSLGVGQRFNYGYTF
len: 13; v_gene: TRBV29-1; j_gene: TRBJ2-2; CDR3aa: CSVRPGGPGELFF